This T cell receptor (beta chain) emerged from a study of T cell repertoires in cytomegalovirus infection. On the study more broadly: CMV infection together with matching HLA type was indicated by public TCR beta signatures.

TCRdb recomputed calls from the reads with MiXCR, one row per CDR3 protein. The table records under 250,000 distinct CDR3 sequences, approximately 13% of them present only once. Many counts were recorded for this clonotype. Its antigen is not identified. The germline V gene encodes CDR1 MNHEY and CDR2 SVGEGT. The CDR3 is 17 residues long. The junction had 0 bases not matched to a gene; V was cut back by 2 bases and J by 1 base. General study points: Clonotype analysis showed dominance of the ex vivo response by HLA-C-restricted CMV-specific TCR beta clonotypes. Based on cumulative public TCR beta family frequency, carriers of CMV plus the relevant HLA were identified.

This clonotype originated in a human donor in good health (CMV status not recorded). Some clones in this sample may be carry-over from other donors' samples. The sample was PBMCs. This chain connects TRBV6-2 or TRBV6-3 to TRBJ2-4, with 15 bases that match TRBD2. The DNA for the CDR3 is TGTGCCAGCAGTTACGGGACTAGCGGGAGGGCCAAAAACATTCAGTACTTC. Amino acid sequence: CASSYGTSGRAKNIQYF.